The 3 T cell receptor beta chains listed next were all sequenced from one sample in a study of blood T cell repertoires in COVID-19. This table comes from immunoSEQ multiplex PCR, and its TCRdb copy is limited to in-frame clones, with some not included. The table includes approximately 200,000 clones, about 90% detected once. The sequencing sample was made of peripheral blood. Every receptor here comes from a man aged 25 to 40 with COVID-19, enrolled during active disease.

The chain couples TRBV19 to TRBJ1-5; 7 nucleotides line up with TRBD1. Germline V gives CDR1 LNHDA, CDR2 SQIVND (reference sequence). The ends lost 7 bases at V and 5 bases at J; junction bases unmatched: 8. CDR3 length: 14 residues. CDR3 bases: TGTGCCAGTACGGACAGGTCCCTTTATCAGCCCCAGCATTTT. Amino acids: CASTDRSLYQPQHF.

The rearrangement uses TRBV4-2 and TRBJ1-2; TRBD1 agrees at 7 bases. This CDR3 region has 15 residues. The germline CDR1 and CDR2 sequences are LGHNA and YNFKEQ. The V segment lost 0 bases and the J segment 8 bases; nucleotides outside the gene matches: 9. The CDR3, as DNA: TGTGCCAGCAGCCAAGATTATTCAGGGGGAGGCGGCTACACCTTC. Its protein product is CASSQDYSGGGGYTF.

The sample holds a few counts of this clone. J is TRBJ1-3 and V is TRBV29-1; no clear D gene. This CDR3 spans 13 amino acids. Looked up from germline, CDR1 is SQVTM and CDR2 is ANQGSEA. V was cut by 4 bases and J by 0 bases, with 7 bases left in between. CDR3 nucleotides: TGCAGCGTTGCCGGGGTCTCTGGAAACACCATATATTTT. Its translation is CSVAGVSGNTIYF.